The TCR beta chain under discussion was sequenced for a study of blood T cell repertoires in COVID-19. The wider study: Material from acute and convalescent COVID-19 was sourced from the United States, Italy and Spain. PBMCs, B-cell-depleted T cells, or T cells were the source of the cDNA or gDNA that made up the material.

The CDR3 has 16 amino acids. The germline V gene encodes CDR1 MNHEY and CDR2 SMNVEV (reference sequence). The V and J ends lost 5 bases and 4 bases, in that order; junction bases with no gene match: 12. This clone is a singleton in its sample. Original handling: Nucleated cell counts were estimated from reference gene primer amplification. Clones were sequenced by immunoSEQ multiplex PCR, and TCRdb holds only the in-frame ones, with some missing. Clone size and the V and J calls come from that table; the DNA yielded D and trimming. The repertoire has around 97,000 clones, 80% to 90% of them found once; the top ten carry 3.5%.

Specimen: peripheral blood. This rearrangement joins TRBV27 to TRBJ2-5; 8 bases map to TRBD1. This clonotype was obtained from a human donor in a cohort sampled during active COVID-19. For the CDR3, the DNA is TGTGCCAGCAGTAGCCCGGGCAGGGGGCTGGGAGAGACCCAGTACTTC. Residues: CASSSPGRGLGETQYF.